This TCR beta chain was sequenced for a study of blood T cells in healthy people across ages. Germline V lookup: CDR1 MNHNY, CDR2 SVGAGI (reference sequence). V lost 0 bases, J lost 3 bases, and 3 bases stayed unmatched. The CDR3 extends over 16 amino acids. The use of a sample-barcoded 5' primer and a J-beta primer mix characterized a second PCR of roughly 6 to 11 cycles. TCRdb reanalysed the 5' RACE reads using MiXCR and keeps one entry per CDR3 protein. The table records about 720,000 distinct CDR3 sequences, about 24% of them present only once. The total RNA that was extracted per sample amounted to at least 6 micrograms.

The specimen sequenced was blood. The sequence was collected from a man aged 65 to 85 in good health. This chain joins TRBV6-6 and TRBJ2-1; 9 nucleotides agree with TRBD2. The CDR3 DNA sequence: TGTGCCAGCAGTTACTCTGGGACTAGCTACTACAATGAGCAGTTCTTC. It specifies CASSYSGTSYYNEQFF.